This entry features one T cell receptor beta chain sequence. The CDR3 is 13 amino acids. Germline CDR1 SGHRS, CDR2 YFSETQ. The V end was cut by 5 bases, the J end by 4 bases, with 10 bases between. This specimen belongs to a study of cytomegalovirus exposure and HLA in healthy donors. Researchers ran the PCR with 60 Vbeta and 13 Jbeta primers. Sequencing used immunoSEQ multiplex PCR; TCRdb keeps in-frame clones, though not all of them. Of approximately 150,000 clones listed, about 82% are singletons. Material: PBMCs. This clonotype was obtained from a male donor in good health and CMV-seronegative. The V gene is TRBV5-1, the J gene TRBJ1-3; D may be TRBD1 (6 bases). CDR3 residues: CASRRQEGNTIYF. The CDR3 DNA is TGCGCCAGCAGACGACAGGAGGGAAACACCATATATTTT.